This passage covers 30 T cell receptor beta chains from one sample sequenced in a study of tumor-infiltrating lymphocytes in primary liver carcinoma (dated by TCRdb to about 2017). TRIzol reagent was used to extract blood RNA from unsorted whole blood, while the DNeasy Blood & Tissue kit provided the germline DNA. Instrument used: Illumina HiSeq 2500. Starting from approximately 500 ng total RNA, TCRbeta-specific cDNA was produced by reverse transcription with a constant-region primer and ProtoScript II reverse transcriptase. Construction of the TCRbeta libraries relied on three nested rounds of multiplex PCR, following a slightly modified ARM-PCR procedure. Multiplex TRBV1-TRBV30 forward primers and a Cbeta reverse primer were used in the first two PCR rounds, each of which was run for 10 to 11 cycles. The public reads were run again by TCRdb, first through fastp at Q25 and then through MiXCR, and only productive beta chains were kept. All rows with the same CDR3 protein become a single entry with the most common DNA and genes. Recorded for this sample are about 180,000 distinct CDR3 sequences; 50% to 75% of them occurred a single time. The ten largest account for 72% of the sample.

Sequencing used peripheral blood. These TCRs come from a man aged 40-55 years with primary liver carcinoma and hepatitis B virus infection.

The rearrangement links TRBV11-3 to TRBJ2-1; maybe TRBD2 (5 bases). The V gene lost 8 bases and the J gene lost 0 bases, with 23 bases spanning the gap. The CDR3 length is 18 residues. Germline V gene data show CDR1 as SGHNT and CDR2 as YENEEA. The CDR3 region has the DNA TGTGCCAGCGGATTAAGTCTAGCCCCTCCTAGCTCCTACAATGAGCAGTTCTTC. This translates into CASGLSLAPPSSYNEQFF.

Concerning this clonotype: Sequence at one end of the junction differs from germline and may be a read error. The chain carries TRBV11-2 and TRBJ2-1; D may correspond to TRBD1 or TRBD2 (5 bases each). Per the germline V gene, CDR1 is SGHAT and CDR2 is FQNNGV. The CDR3 sequence is 20 residues long. The CDR3 loop reads CASSQKVGPAVVGSYNEHFF. The CDR3 DNA sequence: TGTGCCAGCAGCCAAAAGGTGGGACCAGCGGTAGTAGGCTCCTACAATGAGCACTTCTTC.

Note on this clonotype: At one end the junction does not follow the germline gene, possibly because of a read error. The rearrangement links TRBV5-4 to TRBJ2-2; 10 nucleotides agree with TRBD1. The germline gives CDR1 SGHNT, CDR2 YYREEE (reference sequence). This CDR3 region has 19 residues. The CDR3: CPSSRTGGTLAANTGELFF. For the CDR3, the DNA is TGTCCCAGCAGCCGGACAGGGGGGACTTTAGCAGCGAACACCGGGGAGCTGTTTTTT.

This clonotype was seen ten or more times. The V call is TRBV4-1, the J call TRBJ2-7; D is unresolved. From germline, CDR1 is MGHRA and CDR2 YSYEKL. The length of the CDR3 is 15 residues. Between the trimmed V and J ends, which lost 1 base and 6 bases, there was a span of 16 bases. This CDR3 is CASSQADGPSGEQYF. For the CDR3, the DNA is TGCGCCAGCAGCCAAGCGGACGGACCTTCGGGCGAGCAGTACTTC.

This chain joins TRBV11-2 and TRBJ2-4; TRBD2 aligns across 11 bases. Germline lookup yields CDR1 SGHAT and CDR2 FQNNGV. The CDR3 runs to 16 residues. As DNA, the CDR3 is TGTGCAAGAAGCTTAGCGGGAGGGCCTGTCAAAAACATTCAGTACTTC. Encoded protein: CARSLAGGPVKNIQYF.

On this clonotype: Compared with germline, one end of the junction differs, possibly owing to a read error. This chain's CDR3 is CVSSSRTSGMDTQYF. DNA of the CDR3: TGCGTCAGCAGCTCCCGGACTAGCGGGATGGATACGCAGTATTTT. V is TRBV11-2 and J is TRBJ2-3, with 12 nucleotides matching TRBD2. The CDR3 has 15 amino acids. Germline CDR1 and CDR2: SGHAT and FQNNGV.

As for this clonotype: At one end the junction does not follow the germline gene, possibly because of a read error. The chain employs TRBV12-3 or TRBV12-4 and TRBJ1-1; D is undetermined. This CDR3 contains 13 residues. CDR3 in DNA: TGTGCCAGCAGTTTTCTGGGGATCGGTGAAGTTTTCTTT. Translation: CASSFLGIGEVFF.

This clonotype was counted a single time. The junction and the germline gene differ at one end; a read error may be behind it. V and J are TRBV12-3 or TRBV12-4 and TRBJ2-7; a possible D gene is TRBD2 (5 bases). This CDR3 region has 14 residues. The CDR3 nucleotides are TGTGACAGCAGTGCCGGACTGCAATCCTACGAGCAGTACTTC. Translation gives CDSSAGLQSYEQYF.

In this sample, this clonotype turned up a few times. V usage is TRBV6-1 and J usage is TRBJ2-3, with TRBD2 identical over 10 bases. Germline V gene data show CDR1 as MNHNS and CDR2 as SASEGT. The CDR3 runs to 14 residues. J was trimmed by 10 bases and V by 4 bases; bases with no gene match: 8. The chain's CDR3 is CASSARLAGEAQYF. CDR3 in DNA: TGTGCCAGCAGTGCGAGACTAGCGGGCGAAGCGCAGTATTTT.

The chain recombines TRBV28 with TRBJ2-7; 7 bases are a match to TRBD1. Germline V gene sequence: CDR1 MDHEN, CDR2 SYDVKM. This CDR3 region has 13 residues. The trim removed 7 bases at V and 2 bases at J, leaving 5 bases unmatched. CDR3 sequence reads: CASKLTGAYEQYF. Written as DNA, the CDR3 is TGTGCCAGCAAGCTAACAGGGGCCTACGAGCAGTACTTC.

Note on this clonotype: Since the CDR3 does not end with the conserved phenylalanine or tryptophan, this likely comes from a read error. This chain joins TRBV11-2 and TRBJ2-7; D is uncertain. The CDR3 runs 14 residues. Per germline, CDR1 SGHAT and CDR2 FQNNGV. CDR3 amino acids: CASSLTDTAYGQYL. The CDR3 bases are TGTGCCAGCAGCCTAACTGACACTGCCTACGGGCAGTACCTC.

The rearrangement links TRBV4-1 to TRBJ1-4; a weak D match, TRBD1 (6 bases). V lost 1 base, J lost 2 bases, and 11 bases lay in between. The CDR3 has 16 amino acids. The germline V gene has CDR1 MGHRA and CDR2 YSYEKL. CDR3 protein: CASSQADRFTNEKLFF. CDR3 bases: TGCGCCAGCAGCCAAGCCGACAGGTTTACTAATGAAAAACTGTTTTTT.

This clonotype has a count of ten or more. The rearrangement uses TRBV29-1 and TRBJ2-7; no definite D call. Per germline, CDR1 SQVTM and CDR2 ANQGSEA. The CDR3 sequence is 12 residues long. V shed 6 bases and J shed 3 bases, with 12 bases lying between them. CDR3 sequence reads: CSVKKGNYEQYF. The CDR3 DNA follows: TGCAGCGTCAAGAAGGGTAACTACGAGCAGTACTTC.

The chain couples TRBV5-6 to TRBJ2-7; 7 positions agree with TRBD2. The CDR3 is 16 residues long. The J segment lost 5 bases and the V segment lost 3 bases, leaving 14 bases of the junction unmatched. Germline CDR1 and CDR2: SGHDT and YYEEEE. As DNA, the CDR3 is TGTGCCAGCAGCTCCTCCTCAGCGGGGAGTATCCACGAGCAGTACTTC. Translated: CASSSSSAGSIHEQYF.

The chain couples TRBV7-9 to TRBJ2-7, with D unresolved. V was shortened by 6 bases and J by 4 bases, with 10 bases between the two germline ends. Per the germline V gene, CDR1 is SEHNR and CDR2 is FQNEAQ (reference sequence). This CDR3 is 12 amino acids long. The CDR3 reads CASSATAYEQYF. CDR3 DNA sequence: TGTGCCAGCAGTGCGACGGCTTACGAGCAGTACTTC. Full variable domain (outside the CDR3, taken from reference TRBV7-9 and TRBJ2-7): DTGVSQNPRHKITKRGQNVTFRCDPISEHNRLYWYRQTLGQGPEFLTYFQNEAQLEKSRLLSDRFSAERPKGSFSTLEIQRTEQGDSAMYLCASSATAYEQYFGPGTRLTVT.

This clonotype was seen at least ten times. The V call is TRBV11-2, the J call TRBJ2-1, with 8 bases identical to TRBD2. The germline CDR1 and CDR2 sequences are SGHAT and FQNNGV. The CDR3 runs to 16 residues. With V trimmed by 5 bases and J by 6 bases, 12 bases remained unmatched. The chain's CDR3 is CASSHHAGGGTNEQFF. The CDR3 bases are TGTGCCAGCAGCCACCACGCGGGAGGCGGGACCAATGAGCAGTTCTTC.

This sequence joins TRBV7-9 and TRBJ2-5; the D call may be TRBD1 or TRBD2 (5 bases each). Trimming left V 4 bases short and J 0 bases short, with 15 bases between. The CDR3 is made up of 16 amino acids. The germline gives CDR1 SEHNR, CDR2 FQNEAQ (reference sequence). This CDR3 reads CASSSRDVGYQETQYF. The CDR3 nucleotides read TGTGCCAGCAGCTCCCGGGACGTGGGGTACCAAGAGACCCAGTACTTC.

This clonotype was seen ten or more times. The chain joins TRBV11-3 to TRBJ1-1; D possibly corresponds to TRBD1 (5 bases). Germline CDR1 reads SGHNT; CDR2 reads YENEEA. The CDR3 consists of 14 residues. Deletions cut 5 bases from V and 4 bases from J, with 14 bases between. The CDR3 is CASSPDGGGTEAFF. CDR3 nucleotide sequence: TGTGCCAGCAGCCCCGATGGGGGTGGCACTGAAGCTTTCTTT.

This clonotype has just one count. A read error is possible here, since a much larger clone lies one base away. V usage is TRBV11-2 and J usage is TRBJ1-1; 8 bases align to TRBD1. Germline CDR1 reads SGHAT; CDR2 reads FQNNGV. The CDR3 spans 17 residues. CDR3 in DNA: TGTGACAGCAGCTGGACGCTCGGACAGGGAGAGAACACTGAAGCTTTCTTT. Translating gives CDSSWTLGQGENTEAFF.

In the case of this clonotype: This may arise from a read error, as a much more abundant clone is one base away. The chain employs TRBV11-2 and TRBJ2-7; no clear D. CDR1 SGHAT and CDR2 FQNNGV come from the germline V gene. This CDR3 is built from 13 residues. CDR3 bases: TGTGCCAGCAGTTTCGGGCCTTCCTACGAGCACTACTTC. Translation: CASSFGPSYEHYF.

This chain connects TRBV6-6 to TRBJ1-5; D may be TRBD1 (5 bases). Per germline, CDR1 MNHNY and CDR2 SVGAGI (reference sequence). Between the trimmed V and J ends, which lost 0 bases and 7 bases, there was a span of 16 bases. This CDR3 contains 16 residues. DNA of the CDR3: TGTGCCAGCAGTTACTCGCGAGACAGCATACTACAGCCCCAGCATTTT. It translates to CASSYSRDSILQPQHF.

In this sample, this clonotype turned up a few times. This may come from a read error, since a much larger clone is one base off. V is TRBV11-2 and J is TRBJ1-1; D is undetermined. CDR1 and CDR2 (germline): SGHAT, FQNNGV. The CDR3 spans 16 residues. This CDR3 is CASNLDPGPLNTEAFF. Written as DNA, the CDR3 is TGTGCCAGCAACTTAGATCCAGGACCGCTGAACACTGAAGCTTTCTTT.

This clonotype was seen repeatedly, ten times or more. The V gene is TRBV11-1, the J gene TRBJ1-4, with TRBD1 as a possible D gene (5 bases). Trimming cost V 4 bases and J 8 bases, with 17 bases left between them. CDR3 length: 15 amino acids. The germline V gene has CDR1 SGHAT and CDR2 FQDESV (reference sequence). The chain's CDR3 is CASSSNKGLGEKLFF. In nucleotides, the CDR3 is TGTGCCAGCAGCTCCAACAAGGGGCTGGGCGAAAAACTGTTTTTT.

To note about this clonotype: The germline gene is not matched at one end of the junction; a read error may be the cause. The chain joins TRBV5-6 to TRBJ2-1, with 9 bases aligning to TRBD2. The CDR3 is 17 residues long. Germline V lookup: CDR1 SGHDT, CDR2 YYEEEE. The CDR3 loop reads CASSSGTSPSPYSERFF. For the CDR3, the DNA is TGTGCCAGCAGCTCGGGGACTAGCCCCTCTCCCTACAGTGAGCGGTTCTTC. Variable domain in full (rest from reference TRBV5-6 and TRBJ2-1): DAGVTQSPTHLIKTRGQQVTLRCSPKSGHDTVSWYQQALGQGPQFIFQYYEEEERQRGNFPDRFSGHQFPNYSSELNVNALLLGDSALYLCASSSGTSPSPYSERFFGPGTRLTVL.

The chain employs TRBV29-1 and TRBJ2-7, with 7 bases that match TRBD2. Germline CDR1 SQVTM, CDR2 ANQGSEA. The CDR3 runs 13 residues. J was trimmed by 2 bases and V by 4 bases; bases with no gene match: 5. The CDR3 region has the DNA TGCAGCGTTGTTGCGGGAGAGACCTACGAGCAGTACTTC. Its protein is CSVVAGETYEQYF.

Regarding this clonotype: A much larger clonotype is one base distant, so this may be a read error. The rearrangement uses TRBV10-3 and TRBJ2-3, with 8 bases matching TRBD2. Germline V gene data show CDR1 as ENHRY and CDR2 as SYGVKD. This CDR3 has 13 residues. V was clipped by 11 bases and J by 1 base; unmatched bases: 5. Here the CDR3 DNA reads TGTGCCGATAGCGGGGCAGGCACAGATACGCAGTATTTT. Its protein is CADSGAGTDTQYF.

The genes are TRBV6-5 and TRBJ2-3, with TRBD2 matching 7 bases. V shed 6 bases, J shed 7 bases, and the junction held 10 bases outside the gene matches. The CDR3 extends over 14 amino acids. CDR1 and CDR2 (germline): MNHEY, SVGAGI. This chain's CDR3 is CASRNPGGLYTQYF. Here the CDR3 DNA reads TGTGCCAGCAGGAATCCGGGAGGCTTATATACGCAGTATTTT.

On this clonotype itself: Compared with germline, one end of the junction differs, possibly owing to a read error. The chain recombines TRBV11-2 with TRBJ2-2, with D possibly TRBD1 on 5 matching bases. The CDR3 spans 13 residues. CDR1 is SGHAT, CDR2 FQNNGV, per germline. The CDR3 sequence: CASIPGKVGELFF. As DNA, the CDR3 is TGCGCCAGCATCCCAGGGAAAGTCGGGGAGCTGTTTTTT.

This clonotype was seen ten or more times. This chain links TRBV11-3 with TRBJ2-1; 9 bases map to TRBD2. The V gene's germline CDR1 is SGHNT and CDR2 YENEEA. This CDR3 is 15 amino acids long. V gave up 3 bases and J gave up 7 bases; unmatched junction bases: 7. In DNA, the CDR3 is TGTGCCAGCAGCTTCCGCGGGAGGGCCGAGAATGAGCAGTTCTTC. Its protein is CASSFRGRAENEQFF.

Details on this clonotype: One end of the junction varies from germline; a read error may be responsible. V usage is TRBV29-1 and J usage is TRBJ2-5; the D is unclear. CDR1 and CDR2 (germline): SQVTM, ANQGSEA. The CDR3 is made up of 14 amino acids. The CDR3 DNA reads TGCAACGTTGATATGGGGTACTACCAAGAGGCCCAGTACTTC. Its protein product is CNVDMGYYQEAQYF. Filled out from reference TRBV29-1 and TRBJ2-5, the complete variable domain reads SAVISQKPSRDICQRGTSLTIQCQVDSQVTMMFWYRQQPGQSLTLIATANQGSEATYESGFVIDKFPISRPNLTFSTLTVSNMSPEDSSIYLCNVDMGYYQEAQYFGPGTRLLVL.